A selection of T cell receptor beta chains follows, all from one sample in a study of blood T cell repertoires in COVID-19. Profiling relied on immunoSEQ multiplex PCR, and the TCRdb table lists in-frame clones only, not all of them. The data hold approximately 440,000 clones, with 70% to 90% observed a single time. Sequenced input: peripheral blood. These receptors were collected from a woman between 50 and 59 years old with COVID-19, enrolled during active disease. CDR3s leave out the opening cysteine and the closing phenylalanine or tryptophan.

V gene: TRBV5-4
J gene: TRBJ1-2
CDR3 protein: ASSLFGGKYGYT

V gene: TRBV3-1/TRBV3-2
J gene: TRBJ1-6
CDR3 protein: ASSGGGPRGALH

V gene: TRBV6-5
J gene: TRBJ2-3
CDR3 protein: ASSYSRGLDTQY

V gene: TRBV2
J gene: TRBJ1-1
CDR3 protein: ASSPEGAEAF

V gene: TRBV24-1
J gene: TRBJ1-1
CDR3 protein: ATSSYGNTEAF

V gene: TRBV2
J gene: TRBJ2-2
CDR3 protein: ASSEWGQSGTGELF

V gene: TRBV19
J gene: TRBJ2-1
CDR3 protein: ASSIARTGRHEQF

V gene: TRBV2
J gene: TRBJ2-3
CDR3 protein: ASQLAGYTDTQY

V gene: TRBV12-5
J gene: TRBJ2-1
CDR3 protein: ASGLDGQGGHNEQF

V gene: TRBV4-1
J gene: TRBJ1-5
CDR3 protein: ASSQGSGNNQPQH

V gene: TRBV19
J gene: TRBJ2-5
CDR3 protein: ASSWGQKETQY

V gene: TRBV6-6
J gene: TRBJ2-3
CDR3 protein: ASSFKAGGQVDTQY

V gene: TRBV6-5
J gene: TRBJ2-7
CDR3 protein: ATQGVLYEQY

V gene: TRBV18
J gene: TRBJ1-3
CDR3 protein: ASSPSTVSGNTIY

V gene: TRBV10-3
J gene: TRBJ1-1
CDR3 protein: AISTPKQGSGTEAF

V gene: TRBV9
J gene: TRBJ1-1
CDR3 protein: ASSPGTQTNTEAF

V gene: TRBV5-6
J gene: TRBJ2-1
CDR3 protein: ASSFKSSYNEQF

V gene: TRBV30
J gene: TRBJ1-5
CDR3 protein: AWSVRRDPRSNQPQH

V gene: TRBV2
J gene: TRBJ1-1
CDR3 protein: ASSATTGADTEAF

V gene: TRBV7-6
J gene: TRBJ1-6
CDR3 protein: ASSKLIAGGSPLH

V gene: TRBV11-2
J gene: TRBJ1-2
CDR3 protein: ASSETGGFDGYT

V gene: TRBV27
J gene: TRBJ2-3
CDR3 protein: ASSRTWGADTQY

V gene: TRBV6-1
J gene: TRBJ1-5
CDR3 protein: ASSESSVAQPQH

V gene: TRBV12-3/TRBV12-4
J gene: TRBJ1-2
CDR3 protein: ASSYGNYGYT

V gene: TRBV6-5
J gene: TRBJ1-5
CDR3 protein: ASSYGTDNQPQH

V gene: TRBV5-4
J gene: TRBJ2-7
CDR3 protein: ASSPEGGVYYEQY

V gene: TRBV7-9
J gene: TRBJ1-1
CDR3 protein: ASSLVTGVNTEAF

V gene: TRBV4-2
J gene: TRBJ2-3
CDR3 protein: ASSQNTDRTDTQY

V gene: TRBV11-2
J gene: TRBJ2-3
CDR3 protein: ASSLAKLAGARTDTQY

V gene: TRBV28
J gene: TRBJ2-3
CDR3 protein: ASSSGGSGGGTDTQY

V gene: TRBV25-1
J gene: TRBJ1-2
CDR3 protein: ASSDYRGGEAYGYT

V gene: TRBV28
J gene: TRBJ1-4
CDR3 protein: ASSLSPGEKLF

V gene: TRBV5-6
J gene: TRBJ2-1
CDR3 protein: ASSLGGFPDNEQF